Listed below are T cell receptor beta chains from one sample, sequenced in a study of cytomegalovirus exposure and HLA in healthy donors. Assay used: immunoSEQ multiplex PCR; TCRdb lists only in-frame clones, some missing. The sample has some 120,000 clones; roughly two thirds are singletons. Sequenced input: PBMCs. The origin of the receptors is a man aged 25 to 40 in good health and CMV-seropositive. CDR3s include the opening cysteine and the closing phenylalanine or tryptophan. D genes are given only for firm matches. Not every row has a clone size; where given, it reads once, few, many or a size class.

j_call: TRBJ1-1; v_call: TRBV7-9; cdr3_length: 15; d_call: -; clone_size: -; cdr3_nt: TGTGCCAGCAGCTTAGCGGCCCAGGGGAACACTGAAGCTTTCTTT; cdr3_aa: CASSLAAQGNTEAFF
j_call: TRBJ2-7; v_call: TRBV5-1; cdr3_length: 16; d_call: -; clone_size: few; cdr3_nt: TGCGCCAGCAGCTCTTTACCGGGACTCCACCTTTACGAGCAGTACTTC; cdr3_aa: CASSSLPGLHLYEQYF
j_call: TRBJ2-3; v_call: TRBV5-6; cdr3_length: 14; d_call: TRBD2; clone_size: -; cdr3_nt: TGTGCCAGCGGGAGGGCCGAGGCCACAGATACGCAGTATTTT; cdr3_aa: CASGRAEATDTQYF
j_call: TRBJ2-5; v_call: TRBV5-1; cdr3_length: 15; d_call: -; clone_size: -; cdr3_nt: TGCGCCAGCAGCTTGTCTACAGGCATGAGAGAGACCCAGTACTTC; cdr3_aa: CASSLSTGMRETQYF
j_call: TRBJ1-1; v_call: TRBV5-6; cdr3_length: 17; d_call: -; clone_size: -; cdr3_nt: TGTGCCAGCAGCCAAGCTTGGAGTGCGGGGGACATCACTGAAGCTTTCTTT; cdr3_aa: CASSQAWSAGDITEAFF
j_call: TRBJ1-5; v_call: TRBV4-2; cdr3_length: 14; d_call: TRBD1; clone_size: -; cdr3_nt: TGTGCCAGCAGCCTTACAGGGGATGGTCAGCCCCAGCATTTT; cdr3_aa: CASSLTGDGQPQHF
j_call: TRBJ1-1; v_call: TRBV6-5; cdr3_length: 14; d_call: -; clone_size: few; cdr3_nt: TGTGCCAGCACCCACTTAGGGGCGAACACTGAAGCTTTCTTT; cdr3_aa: CASTHLGANTEAFF
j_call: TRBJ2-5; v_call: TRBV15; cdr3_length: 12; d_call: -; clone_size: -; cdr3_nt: TGTGCCACCAGCAGAAATAAAGAGACCCAGTACTTC; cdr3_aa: CATSRNKETQYF
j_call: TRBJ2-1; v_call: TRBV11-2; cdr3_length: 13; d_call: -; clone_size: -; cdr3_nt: TGTGCCAGCAGCGAGTGGGCCTCCAATGAGCAGTTCTTC; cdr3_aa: CASSEWASNEQFF
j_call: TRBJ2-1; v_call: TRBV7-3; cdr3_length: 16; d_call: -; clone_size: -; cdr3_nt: TGTGCCAGCAGCTTAGGTCCCAGCGGAGGGAGGAATGAGCAGTTCTTC; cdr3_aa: CASSLGPSGGRNEQFF
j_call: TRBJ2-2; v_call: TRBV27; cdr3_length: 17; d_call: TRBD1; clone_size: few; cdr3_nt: TGTGCCAGCAGTCTCTACTCGGACAGGGGTGACACCGGGGAGCTGTTTTTT; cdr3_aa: CASSLYSDRGDTGELFF
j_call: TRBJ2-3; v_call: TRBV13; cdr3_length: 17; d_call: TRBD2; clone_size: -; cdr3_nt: TGTGCCAGCAGCTTAGGGCCGGGACTAGCGAGGACAGATACGCAGTATTTT; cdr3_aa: CASSLGPGLARTDTQYF
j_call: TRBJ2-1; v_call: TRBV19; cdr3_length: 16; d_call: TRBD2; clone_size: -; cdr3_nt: TGTGCCAGTACCCTGGGACCCGGGAGACGGGGGGATGAGCAGTTCTTC; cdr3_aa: CASTLGPGRRGDEQFF
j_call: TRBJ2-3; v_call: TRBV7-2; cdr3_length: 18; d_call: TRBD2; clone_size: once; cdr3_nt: TGTGCCAGCAGCTCCTATACAACCTGGCGGGAGAGCCCAGATACGCAGTATTTT; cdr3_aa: CASSSYTTWRESPDTQYF
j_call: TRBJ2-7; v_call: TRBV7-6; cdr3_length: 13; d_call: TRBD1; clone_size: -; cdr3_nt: TGTGCCAGCAGCCCCCGGACAGGATACGAGCAGTACTTC; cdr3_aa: CASSPRTGYEQYF
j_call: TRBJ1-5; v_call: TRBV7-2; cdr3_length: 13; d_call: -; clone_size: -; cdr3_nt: TGTGCCAGCAGCTCCAGGGGTAGTCAGCCCCAGCATTTT; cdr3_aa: CASSSRGSQPQHF
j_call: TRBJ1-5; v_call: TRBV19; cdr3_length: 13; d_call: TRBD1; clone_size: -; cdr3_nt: TGTGCCAGTAGCGGGACAGGGTCCCAGCCCCAGCATTTT; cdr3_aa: CASSGTGSQPQHF
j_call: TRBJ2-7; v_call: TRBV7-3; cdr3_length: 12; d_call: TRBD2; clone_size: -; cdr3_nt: TGTGCCATACACCCCCGGGGGGACGAGCAGTACTTC; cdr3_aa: CAIHPRGDEQYF
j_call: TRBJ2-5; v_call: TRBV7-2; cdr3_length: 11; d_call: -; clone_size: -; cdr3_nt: TGTGCCAGCAGCCTGCGGGGGACCCAGTACTTC; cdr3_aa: CASSLRGTQYF
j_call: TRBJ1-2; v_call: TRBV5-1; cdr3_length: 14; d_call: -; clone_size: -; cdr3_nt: TGCGCCAGCAGCTCCCGGCGGGGTGACTATGGCTACACCTTC; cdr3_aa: CASSSRRGDYGYTF
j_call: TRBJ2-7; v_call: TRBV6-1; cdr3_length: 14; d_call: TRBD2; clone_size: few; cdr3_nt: TGTGCCAGCAGTGAACTGGGACTAGGCAACGAGCAGTACTTC; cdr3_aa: CASSELGLGNEQYF
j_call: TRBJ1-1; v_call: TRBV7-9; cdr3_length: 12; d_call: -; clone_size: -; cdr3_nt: TGTGCCAGCAGCTTCGGTAACACTGAAGCTTTCTTT; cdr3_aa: CASSFGNTEAFF
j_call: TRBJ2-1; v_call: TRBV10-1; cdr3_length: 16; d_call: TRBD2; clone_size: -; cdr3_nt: TGCGCCAGCAGTGACCGACTAGCGCTCTCCTACAATGAGCAGTTCTTC; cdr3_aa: CASSDRLALSYNEQFF
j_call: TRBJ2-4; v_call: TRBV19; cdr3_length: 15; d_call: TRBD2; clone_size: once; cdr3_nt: TGTGCCAGTAGTCCACTAGCGGGAGCCAAAAACATTCAGTACTTC; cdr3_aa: CASSPLAGAKNIQYF
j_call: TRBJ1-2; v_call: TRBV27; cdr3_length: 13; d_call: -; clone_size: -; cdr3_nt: TGTGCCAGCAGCCTCAGGGTGTCCTATGGCTACACCTTC; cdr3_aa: CASSLRVSYGYTF
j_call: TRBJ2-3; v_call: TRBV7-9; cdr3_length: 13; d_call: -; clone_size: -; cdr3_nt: TGTGCCAGCAGCTTAACAGGCACAGATACGCAGTATTTT; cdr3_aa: CASSLTGTDTQYF
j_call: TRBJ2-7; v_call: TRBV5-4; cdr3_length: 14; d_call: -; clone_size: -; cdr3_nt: TGTGCCAGCACCAAAGGCGGAAACTCCTACGAGCAGTACTTC; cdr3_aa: CASTKGGNSYEQYF
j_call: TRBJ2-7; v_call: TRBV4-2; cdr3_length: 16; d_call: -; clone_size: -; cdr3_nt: TGTGCCAGCAGCCAAGATTTCTTAGCTAGCTCCTACGAGCAGTACTTC; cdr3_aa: CASSQDFLASSYEQYF
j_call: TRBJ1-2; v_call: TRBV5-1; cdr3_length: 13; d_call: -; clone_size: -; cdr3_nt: TGCGCCAGCAGCACCACAGGTTCGGATGGCTACACCTTC; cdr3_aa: CASSTTGSDGYTF
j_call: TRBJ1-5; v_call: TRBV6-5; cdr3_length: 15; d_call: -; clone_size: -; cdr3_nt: TGTGCCAGCAGCTTCGGACAATTTAGCAATCAGCCCCAGCATTTT; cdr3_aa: CASSFGQFSNQPQHF
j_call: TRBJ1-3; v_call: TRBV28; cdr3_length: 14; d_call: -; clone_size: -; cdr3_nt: TGTGCCAGCAGGTCAGGGTCCTCTGGAAACACCATATATTTT; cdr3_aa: CASRSGSSGNTIYF
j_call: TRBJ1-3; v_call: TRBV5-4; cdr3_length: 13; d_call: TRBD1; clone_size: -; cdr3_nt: TGTGCCAGCAGCCTGGACAGGGGAAACACCATATATTTT; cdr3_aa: CASSLDRGNTIYF
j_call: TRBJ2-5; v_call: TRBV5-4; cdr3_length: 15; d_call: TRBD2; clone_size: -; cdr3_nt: TGTGCCAGCAGCTCGGGACTAGCGGGAGGTGAGACCCAGTACTTC; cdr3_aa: CASSSGLAGGETQYF
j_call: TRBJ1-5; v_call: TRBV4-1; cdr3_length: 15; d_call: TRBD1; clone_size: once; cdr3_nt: TGCGCCAGCAGCCAACCGACAGGGTTGGGACAGCCCCAGCATTTT; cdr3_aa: CASSQPTGLGQPQHF
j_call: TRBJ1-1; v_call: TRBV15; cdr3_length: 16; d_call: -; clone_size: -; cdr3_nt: TGTGCCACCAGCAGAGATCCTAACAGACTAAACACTGAAGCTTTCTTT; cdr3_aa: CATSRDPNRLNTEAFF
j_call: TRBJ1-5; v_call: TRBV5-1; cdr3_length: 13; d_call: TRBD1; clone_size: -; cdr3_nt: TGCGCCAGCCGACAGGGACCCAATCAGCCCCAGCATTTT; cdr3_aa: CASRQGPNQPQHF
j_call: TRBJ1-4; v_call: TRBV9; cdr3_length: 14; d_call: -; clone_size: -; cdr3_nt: TGTGCCAGCAGCCCCAGGGTAACTAATGAAAAACTGTTTTTT; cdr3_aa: CASSPRVTNEKLFF
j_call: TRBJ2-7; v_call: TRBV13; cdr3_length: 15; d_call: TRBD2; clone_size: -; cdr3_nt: TGTGCCAGCAGCCACGGGGGGGGCAGGACCTACGAGCAGTACTTC; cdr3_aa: CASSHGGGRTYEQYF
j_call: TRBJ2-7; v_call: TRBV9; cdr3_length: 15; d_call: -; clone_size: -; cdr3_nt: TGTGCCAGCAGCGTAGGTCAGTCTTACTCCTACGAGCAGTACTTC; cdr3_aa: CASSVGQSYSYEQYF
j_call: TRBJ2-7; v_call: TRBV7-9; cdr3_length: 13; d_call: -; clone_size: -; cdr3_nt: TGTGCCAGCAGCTTACTAGCCGGGTACGAGCAGTACTTC; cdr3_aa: CASSLLAGYEQYF
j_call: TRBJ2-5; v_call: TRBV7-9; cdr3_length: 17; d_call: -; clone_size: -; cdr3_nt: TGTGCCAGCAGCGGATCCGGTGGGGGGAGGTACCAAGAGACCCAGTACTTC; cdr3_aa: CASSGSGGGRYQETQYF
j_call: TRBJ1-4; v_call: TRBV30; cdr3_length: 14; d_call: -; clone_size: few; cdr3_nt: TGTGCCTGGGGACAGATGGGGTCGAGACAAAAACTGTTTTTT; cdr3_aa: CAWGQMGSRQKLFF
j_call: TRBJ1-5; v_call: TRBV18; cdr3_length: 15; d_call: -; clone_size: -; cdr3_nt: TGTGCCAGCTCACGGCTGGGGGGGGCCGATCAGCCCCAGCATTTT; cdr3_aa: CASSRLGGADQPQHF
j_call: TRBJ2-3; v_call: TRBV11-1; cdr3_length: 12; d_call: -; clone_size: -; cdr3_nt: TGTGCCAGCAGCAACCGAGGAGATACGCAGTATTTT; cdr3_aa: CASSNRGDTQYF
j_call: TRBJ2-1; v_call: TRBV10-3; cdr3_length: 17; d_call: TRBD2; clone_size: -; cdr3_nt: TGTGCCATCAGTGGGACTAGCGGGACCTACTCCTACAATGAGCAGTTCTTC; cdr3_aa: CAISGTSGTYSYNEQFF
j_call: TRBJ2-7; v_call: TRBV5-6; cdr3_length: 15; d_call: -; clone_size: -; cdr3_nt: TGTGCCAGCAGGCCCGCTCACGGACAAACCTACGAGCAGTACTTC; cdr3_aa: CASRPAHGQTYEQYF
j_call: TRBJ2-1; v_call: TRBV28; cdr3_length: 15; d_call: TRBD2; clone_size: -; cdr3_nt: TGTGCCAGCAGTTTAAGGGGGACTAGAGCCAATGAGCAGTTCTTC; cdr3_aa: CASSLRGTRANEQFF
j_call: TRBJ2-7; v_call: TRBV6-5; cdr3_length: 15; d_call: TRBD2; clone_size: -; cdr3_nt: TGTGCCAGCAGTTACTCGAACGGGAGGGGCCACGAGCAGTACTTC; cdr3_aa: CASSYSNGRGHEQYF
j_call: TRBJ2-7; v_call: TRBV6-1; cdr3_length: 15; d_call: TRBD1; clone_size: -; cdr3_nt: TGTGCCAGCAGTGAAGTCCACAGGGGGCTCTACGAGCAGTACTTC; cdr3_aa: CASSEVHRGLYEQYF
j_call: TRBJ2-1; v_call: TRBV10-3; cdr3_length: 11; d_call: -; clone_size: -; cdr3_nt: TGTGCCCAGGTCCCCTACAATGAGCAGTTCTTC; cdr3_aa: CAQVPYNEQFF
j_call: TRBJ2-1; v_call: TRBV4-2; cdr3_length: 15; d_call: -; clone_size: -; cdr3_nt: TGTGCCAGCAGCCAAGGCAGGGCCGCCTACAATGAGCAGTTCTTC; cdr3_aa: CASSQGRAAYNEQFF
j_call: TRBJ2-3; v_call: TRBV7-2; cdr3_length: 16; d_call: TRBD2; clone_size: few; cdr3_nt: TGTGCCAGCAGCTTATCCCAGACTAGCGGGAGGGATACGCAGTATTTT; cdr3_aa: CASSLSQTSGRDTQYF
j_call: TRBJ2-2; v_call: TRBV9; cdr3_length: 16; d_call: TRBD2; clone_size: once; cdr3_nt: TGTGCCAGCAGCGTAGGGGGCGGGAGGGACACCGGGGAGCTGTTTTTT; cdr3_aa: CASSVGGGRDTGELFF
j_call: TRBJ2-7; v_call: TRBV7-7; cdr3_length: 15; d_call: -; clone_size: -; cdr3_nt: TGTGCTAGCAGCTTAGGGGCGGGACCCTACTACGAGCAGTACTTC; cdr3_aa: CASSLGAGPYYEQYF
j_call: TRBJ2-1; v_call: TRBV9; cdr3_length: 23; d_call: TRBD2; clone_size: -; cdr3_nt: TGTGCCAGCAGCGTGGTCAGGGGGTGCCCGGGACTAGCGGGCATGAGCTCCTACAATGAGCAGTTCTTC; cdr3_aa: CASSVVRGCPGLAGMSSYNEQFF